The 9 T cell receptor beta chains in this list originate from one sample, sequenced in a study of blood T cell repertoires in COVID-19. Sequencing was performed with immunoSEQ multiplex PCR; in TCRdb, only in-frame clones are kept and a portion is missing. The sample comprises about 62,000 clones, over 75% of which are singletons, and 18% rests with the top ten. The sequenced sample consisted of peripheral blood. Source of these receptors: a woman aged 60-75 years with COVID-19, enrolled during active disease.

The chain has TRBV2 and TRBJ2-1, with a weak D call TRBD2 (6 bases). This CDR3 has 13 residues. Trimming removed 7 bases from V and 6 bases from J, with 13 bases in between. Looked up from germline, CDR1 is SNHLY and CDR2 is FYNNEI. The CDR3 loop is CASTGRFSNEQFF. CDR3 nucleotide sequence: TGTGCCAGCACGGGGAGGTTTAGCAATGAGCAGTTCTTC.

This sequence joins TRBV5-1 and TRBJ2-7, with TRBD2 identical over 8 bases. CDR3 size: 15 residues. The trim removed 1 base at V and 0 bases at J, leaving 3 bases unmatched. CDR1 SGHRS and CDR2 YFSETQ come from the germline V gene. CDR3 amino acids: CASSLLAGSSYEQYF. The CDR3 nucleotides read TGCGCCAGCAGCTTGCTAGCGGGTAGCTCCTACGAGCAGTACTTC.

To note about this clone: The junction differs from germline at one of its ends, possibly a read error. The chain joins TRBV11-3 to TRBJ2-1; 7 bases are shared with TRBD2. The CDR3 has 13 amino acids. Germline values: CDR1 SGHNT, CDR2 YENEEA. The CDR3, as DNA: TGTGCCAGCAGCCCCAGAGGGAGCGGGAAGAGGATCTTC. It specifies CASSPRGSGKRIF.

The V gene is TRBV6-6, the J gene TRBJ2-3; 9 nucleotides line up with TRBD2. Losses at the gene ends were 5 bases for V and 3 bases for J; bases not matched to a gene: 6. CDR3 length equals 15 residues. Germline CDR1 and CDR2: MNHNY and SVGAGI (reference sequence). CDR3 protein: CASSKREAGTDTQYF. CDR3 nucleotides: TGTGCCAGCAGTAAGCGGGAGGCGGGGACAGATACGCAGTATTTT.

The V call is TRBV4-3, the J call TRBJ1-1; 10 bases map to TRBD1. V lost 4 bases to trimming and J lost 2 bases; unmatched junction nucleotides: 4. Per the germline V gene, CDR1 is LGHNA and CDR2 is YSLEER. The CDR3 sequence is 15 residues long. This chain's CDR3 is CASSLGQGRNTEAFF. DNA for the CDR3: TGCGCCAGCAGCCTGGGACAGGGGAGAAACACTGAAGCTTTCTTT.

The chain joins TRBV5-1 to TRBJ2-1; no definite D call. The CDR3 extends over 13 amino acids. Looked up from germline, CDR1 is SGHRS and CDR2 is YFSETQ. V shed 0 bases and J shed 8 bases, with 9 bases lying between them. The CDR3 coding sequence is TGCGCCAGCAGCTTGGCGTTCCCCGATGAGCAGTTCTTC. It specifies CASSLAFPDEQFF.

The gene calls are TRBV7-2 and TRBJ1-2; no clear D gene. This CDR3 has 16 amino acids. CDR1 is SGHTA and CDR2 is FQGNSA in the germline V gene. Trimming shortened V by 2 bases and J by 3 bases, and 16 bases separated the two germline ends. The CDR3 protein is CASSLRRATFDYGYTF. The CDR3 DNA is TGTGCCAGCAGCTTACGGAGGGCTACCTTTGACTATGGCTACACCTTC.

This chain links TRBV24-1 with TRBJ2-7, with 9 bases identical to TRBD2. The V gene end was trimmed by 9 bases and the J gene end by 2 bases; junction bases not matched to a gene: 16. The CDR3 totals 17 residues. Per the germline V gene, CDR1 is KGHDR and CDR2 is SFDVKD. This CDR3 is CATAASPGLARTYEQYF. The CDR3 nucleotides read TGTGCCACCGCAGCCTCGCCCGGACTAGCGAGGACCTACGAGCAGTACTTC.

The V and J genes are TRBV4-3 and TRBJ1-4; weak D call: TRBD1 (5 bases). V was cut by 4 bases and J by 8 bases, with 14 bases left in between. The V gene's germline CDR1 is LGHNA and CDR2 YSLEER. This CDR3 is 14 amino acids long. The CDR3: CASSLTPEGEKLFF. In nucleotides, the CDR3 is TGCGCCAGCAGCCTGACTCCGGAGGGGGAAAAACTGTTTTTT.